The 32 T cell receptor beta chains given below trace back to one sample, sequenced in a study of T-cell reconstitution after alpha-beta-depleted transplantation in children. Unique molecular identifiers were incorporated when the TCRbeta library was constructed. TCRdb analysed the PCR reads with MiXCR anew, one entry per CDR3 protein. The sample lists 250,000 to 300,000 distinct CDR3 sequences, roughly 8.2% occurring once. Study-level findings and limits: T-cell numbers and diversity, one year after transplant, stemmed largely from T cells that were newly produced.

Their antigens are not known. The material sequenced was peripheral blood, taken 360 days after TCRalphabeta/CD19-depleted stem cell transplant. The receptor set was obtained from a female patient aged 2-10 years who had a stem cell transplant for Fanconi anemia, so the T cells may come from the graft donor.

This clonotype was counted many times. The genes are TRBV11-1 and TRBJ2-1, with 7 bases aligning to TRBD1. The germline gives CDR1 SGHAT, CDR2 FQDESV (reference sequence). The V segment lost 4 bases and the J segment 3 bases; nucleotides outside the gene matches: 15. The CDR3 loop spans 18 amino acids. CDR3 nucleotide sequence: TGTGCCAGCAGCTCGATGCTCCCTACTTGGGACAGCTACAATGAGCAGTTCTTC. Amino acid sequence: CASSSMLPTWDSYNEQFF.

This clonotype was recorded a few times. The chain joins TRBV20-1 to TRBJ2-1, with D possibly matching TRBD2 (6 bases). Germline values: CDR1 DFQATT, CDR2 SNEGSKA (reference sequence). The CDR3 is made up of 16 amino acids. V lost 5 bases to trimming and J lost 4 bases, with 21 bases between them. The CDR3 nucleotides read TGCAGTGCTGGGAGGACGGGGAACTCTTTTTACAATGAGCAGTTCTTC. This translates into CSAGRTGNSFYNEQFF.

The CDR3 loop reads CASSIVYFDGGTGSEAFF. The DNA of the CDR3 is TGTGCCAGTAGTATAGTCTATTTTGACGGGGGTACGGGATCCGAAGCTTTCTTT. V gene TRBV19 combines with J gene TRBJ1-1; D might be TRBD1 (5 bases). Trimming pared 1 base from V and 8 bases from J, leaving 26 bases between. This CDR3 region has 18 residues. Per germline, CDR1 LNHDA and CDR2 SQIVND (reference sequence).

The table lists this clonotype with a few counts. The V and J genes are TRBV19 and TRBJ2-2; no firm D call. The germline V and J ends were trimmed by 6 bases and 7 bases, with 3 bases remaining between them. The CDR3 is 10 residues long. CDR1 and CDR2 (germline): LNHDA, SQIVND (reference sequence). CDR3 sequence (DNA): TGTGCCAGTAGACACGGGGAGCTGTTTTTT. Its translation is CASRHGELFF.

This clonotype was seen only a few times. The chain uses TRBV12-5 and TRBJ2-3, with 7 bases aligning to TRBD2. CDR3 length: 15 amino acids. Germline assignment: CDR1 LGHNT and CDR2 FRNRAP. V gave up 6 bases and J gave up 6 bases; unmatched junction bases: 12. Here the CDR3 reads CASGMKRDWGDTQYF. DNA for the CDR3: TGTGCTAGTGGCATGAAGCGGGATTGGGGGGATACGCAGTATTTT.

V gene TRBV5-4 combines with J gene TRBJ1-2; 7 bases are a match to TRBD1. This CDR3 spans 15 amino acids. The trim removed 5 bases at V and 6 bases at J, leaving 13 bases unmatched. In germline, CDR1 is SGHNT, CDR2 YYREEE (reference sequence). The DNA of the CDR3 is TGTGCCAGCAGGGTTACAGGGGTTCAGGAGAATGGCTACACCTTC. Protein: CASRVTGVQENGYTF.

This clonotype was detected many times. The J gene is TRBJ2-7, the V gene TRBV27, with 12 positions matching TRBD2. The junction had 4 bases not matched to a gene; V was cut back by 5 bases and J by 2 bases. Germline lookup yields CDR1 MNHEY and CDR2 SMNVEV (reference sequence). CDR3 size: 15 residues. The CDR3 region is CASSPRLAGAYEQYF. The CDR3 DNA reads TGTGCCAGCAGTCCGCGACTAGCGGGAGCCTACGAGCAGTACTTC.

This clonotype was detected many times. This CDR3 is CASSPQLAGEINEQFF. CDR3 DNA: TGTGCCAGCAGTCCTCAACTAGCGGGGGAAATCAATGAGCAGTTCTTC. The gene calls are TRBV12-3 or TRBV12-4 and TRBJ2-1, with 11 bases identical to TRBD2. The V and J ends lost 5 bases and 6 bases, in that order; junction bases with no gene match: 9. The CDR3 sequence is 16 residues long.

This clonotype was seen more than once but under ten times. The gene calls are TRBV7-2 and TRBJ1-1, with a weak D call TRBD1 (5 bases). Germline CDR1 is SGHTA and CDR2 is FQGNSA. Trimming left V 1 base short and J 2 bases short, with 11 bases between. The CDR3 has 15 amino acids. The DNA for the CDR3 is TGTGCCAGCAGCTTAGTACGGGGCTCTAACACTGAAGCTTTCTTT. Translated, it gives CASSLVRGSNTEAFF.

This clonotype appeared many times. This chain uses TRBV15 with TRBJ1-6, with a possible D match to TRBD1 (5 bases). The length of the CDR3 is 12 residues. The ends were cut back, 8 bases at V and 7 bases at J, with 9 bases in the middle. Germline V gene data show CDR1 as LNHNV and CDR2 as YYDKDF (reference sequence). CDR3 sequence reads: CATGGANSPLHF. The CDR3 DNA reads TGTGCCACCGGCGGGGCGAATTCACCCCTCCACTTT.

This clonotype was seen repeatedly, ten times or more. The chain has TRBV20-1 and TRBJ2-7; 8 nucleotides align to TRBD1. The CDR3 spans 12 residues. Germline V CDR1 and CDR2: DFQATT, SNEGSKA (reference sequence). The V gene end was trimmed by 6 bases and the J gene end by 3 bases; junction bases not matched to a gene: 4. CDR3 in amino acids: CSAKQGGYEQYV. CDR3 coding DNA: TGCAGTGCCAAACAGGGGGGCTACGAGCAGTACGTC.

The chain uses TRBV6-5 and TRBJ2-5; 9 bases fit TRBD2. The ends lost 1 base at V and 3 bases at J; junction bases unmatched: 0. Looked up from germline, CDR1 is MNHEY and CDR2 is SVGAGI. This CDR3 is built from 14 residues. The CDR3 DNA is TGTGCCAGCAGTTACTTAGCGGGGGAAGAGACCCAGTACTTC. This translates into CASSYLAGEETQYF.

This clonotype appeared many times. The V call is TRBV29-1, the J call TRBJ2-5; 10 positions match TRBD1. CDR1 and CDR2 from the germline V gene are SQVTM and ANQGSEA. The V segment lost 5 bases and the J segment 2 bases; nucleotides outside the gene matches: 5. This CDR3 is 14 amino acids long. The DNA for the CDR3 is TGCAGCGTTCTTCGGGACAGGGGACAAGAGACCCAGTACTTC. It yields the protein CSVLRDRGQETQYF.

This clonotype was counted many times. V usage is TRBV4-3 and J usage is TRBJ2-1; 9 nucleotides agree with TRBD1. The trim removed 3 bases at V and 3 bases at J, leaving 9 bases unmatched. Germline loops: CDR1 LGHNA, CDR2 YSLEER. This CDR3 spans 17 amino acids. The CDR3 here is CASSQGTQGAYYNEQFF. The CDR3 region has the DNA TGCGCCAGCAGCCAGGGGACACAGGGGGCTTACTACAATGAGCAGTTCTTC.

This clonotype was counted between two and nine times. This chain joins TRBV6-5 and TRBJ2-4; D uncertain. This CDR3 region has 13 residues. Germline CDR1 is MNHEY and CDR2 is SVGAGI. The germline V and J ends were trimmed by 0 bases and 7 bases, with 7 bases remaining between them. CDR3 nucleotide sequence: TGTGCCAGCAGTTACTCGGTGGGGAACATTCAGTACTTC. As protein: CASSYSVGNIQYF.

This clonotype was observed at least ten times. The CDR3 DNA reads TGTGCCAGCAGTGGTACAGGGGGCGAAAACACCATATATTTT. It yields the protein CASSGTGGENTIYF. The chain links TRBV25-1 to TRBJ1-3, with 9 bases fitting TRBD1. The CDR3 totals 14 residues. The V gene's germline CDR1 is MGHDK and CDR2 SYGVNS. V lost 4 bases and J lost 6; bases outside the gene matches: 4.

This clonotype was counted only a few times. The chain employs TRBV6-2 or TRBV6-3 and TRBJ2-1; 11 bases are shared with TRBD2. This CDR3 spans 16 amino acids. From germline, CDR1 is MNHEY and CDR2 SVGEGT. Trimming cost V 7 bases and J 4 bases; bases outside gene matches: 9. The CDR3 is CASTRPLAGGYNEQFF. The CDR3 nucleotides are TGTGCCAGCACCCGACCCCTAGCGGGGGGATACAATGAGCAGTTCTTC.

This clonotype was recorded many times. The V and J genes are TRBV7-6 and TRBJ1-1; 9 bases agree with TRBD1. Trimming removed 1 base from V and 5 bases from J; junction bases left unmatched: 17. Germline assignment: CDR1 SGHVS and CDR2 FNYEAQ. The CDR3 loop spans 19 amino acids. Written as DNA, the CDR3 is TGTGCCAGCAGCTTAGGGCCCACAGGGGGCTTAATGGGGGAGACTGAAGCTTTCTTT. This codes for CASSLGPTGGLMGETEAFF.

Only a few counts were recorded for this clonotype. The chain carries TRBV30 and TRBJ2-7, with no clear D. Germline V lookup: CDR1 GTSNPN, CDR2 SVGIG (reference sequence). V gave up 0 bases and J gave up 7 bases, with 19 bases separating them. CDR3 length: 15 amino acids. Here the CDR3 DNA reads TGTGCCTGGAGTGTTGGGTTGGGCCCCTCCTCAGAGCAGTACTTC. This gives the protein CAWSVGLGPSSEQYF.

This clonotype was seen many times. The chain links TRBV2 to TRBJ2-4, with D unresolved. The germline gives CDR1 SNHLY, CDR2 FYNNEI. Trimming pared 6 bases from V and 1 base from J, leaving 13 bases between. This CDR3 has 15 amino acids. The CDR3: CASSRTGAAKNIQYF. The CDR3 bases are TGTGCCAGCAGCAGGACGGGTGCTGCCAAAAACATTCAGTACTTC.

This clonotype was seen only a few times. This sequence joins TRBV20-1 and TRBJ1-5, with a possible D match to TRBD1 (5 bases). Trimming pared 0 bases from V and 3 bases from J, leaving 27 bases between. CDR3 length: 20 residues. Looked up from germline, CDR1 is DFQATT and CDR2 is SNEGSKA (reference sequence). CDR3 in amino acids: CSARDQVSGLDSLYNQPQHF. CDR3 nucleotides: TGCAGTGCTAGAGATCAGGTATCGGGGCTAGACAGCCTTTACAATCAGCCCCAGCATTTT.

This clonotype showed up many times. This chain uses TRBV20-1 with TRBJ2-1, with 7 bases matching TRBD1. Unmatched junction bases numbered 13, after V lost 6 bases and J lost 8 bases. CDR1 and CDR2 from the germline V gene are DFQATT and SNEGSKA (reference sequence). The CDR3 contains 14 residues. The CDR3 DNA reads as TGCAGTGCCCACATGACAGGGACGGGACATGAGCAGTTCTTC. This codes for CSAHMTGTGHEQFF.

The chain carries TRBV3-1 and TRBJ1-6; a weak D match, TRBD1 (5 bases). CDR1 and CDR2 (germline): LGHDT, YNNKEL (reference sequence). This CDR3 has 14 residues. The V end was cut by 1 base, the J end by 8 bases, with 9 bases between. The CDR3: CASSQVRADSPLHF. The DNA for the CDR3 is TGTGCCAGCAGCCAAGTCAGGGCGGATTCACCCCTCCACTTT.

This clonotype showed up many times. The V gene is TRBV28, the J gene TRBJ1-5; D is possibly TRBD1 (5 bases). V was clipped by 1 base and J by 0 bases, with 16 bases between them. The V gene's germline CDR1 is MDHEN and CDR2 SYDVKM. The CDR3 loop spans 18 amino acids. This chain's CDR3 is CASSLSPTDFYSNQPQHF. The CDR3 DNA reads TGTGCCAGCAGTTTATCCCCGACAGATTTCTATAGCAATCAGCCCCAGCATTTT.

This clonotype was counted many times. CDR3 in amino acids: CASSPSRSEQYF. Here the CDR3 DNA reads TGTGCCAGCAGTCCCTCTAGGAGCGAGCAGTACTTC. The chain combines TRBV28 with TRBJ2-7, with no clear D. From germline, CDR1 is MDHEN and CDR2 SYDVKM. There are 12 residues in the CDR3. V was trimmed by 5 bases and J by 6 bases, leaving 11 bases between them.

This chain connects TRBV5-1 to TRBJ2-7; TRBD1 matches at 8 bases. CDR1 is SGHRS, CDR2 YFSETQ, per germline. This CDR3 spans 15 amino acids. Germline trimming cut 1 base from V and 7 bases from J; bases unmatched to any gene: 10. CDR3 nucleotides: TGCGCCAGCAGCTTGACGGGCAGGGGGCTCGAAGAGCAGTACTTC. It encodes CASSLTGRGLEEQYF.

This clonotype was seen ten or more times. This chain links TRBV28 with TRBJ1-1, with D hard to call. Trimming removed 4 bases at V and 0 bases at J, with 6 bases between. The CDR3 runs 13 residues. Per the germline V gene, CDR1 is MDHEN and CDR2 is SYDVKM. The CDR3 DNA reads TGTGCCAGCAGTTCCCAAATGAACACTGAAGCTTTCTTT. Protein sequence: CASSSQMNTEAFF.

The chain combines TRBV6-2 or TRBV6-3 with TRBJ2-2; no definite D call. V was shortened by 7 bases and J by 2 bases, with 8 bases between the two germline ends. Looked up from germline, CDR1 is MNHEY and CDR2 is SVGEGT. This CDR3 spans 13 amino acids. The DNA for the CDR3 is TGTGCCAGCATTGAGATTAACACCGGGGAGCTGTTTTTT. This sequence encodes CASIEINTGELFF.

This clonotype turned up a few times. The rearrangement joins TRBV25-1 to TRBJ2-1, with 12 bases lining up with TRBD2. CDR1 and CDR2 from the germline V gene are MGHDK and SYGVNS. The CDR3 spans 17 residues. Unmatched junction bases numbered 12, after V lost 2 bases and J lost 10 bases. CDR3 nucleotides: TGTGCCAGCAGTGAACTCCCTAGCGGGAGGGCCATCAGAGAGCAGTTCTTC. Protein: CASSELPSGRAIREQFF. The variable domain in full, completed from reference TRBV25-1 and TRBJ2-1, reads EADIYQTPRYLVIGTGKKITLECSQTMGHDKMYWYQQDPGMELHLIHYSYGVNSTEKGDLSSESTVSRIRTEHFPLTLESARPSHTSQYLCASSELPSGRAIREQFFGPGTRLTVL.

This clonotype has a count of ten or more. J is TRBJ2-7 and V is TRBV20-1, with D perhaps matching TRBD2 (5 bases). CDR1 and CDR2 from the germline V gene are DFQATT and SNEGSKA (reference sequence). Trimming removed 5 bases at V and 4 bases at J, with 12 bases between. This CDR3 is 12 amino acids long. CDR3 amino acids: CSAGGSSYEQYF. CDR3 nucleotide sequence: TGCAGTGCTGGTGGGAGCAGTTACGAGCAGTACTTC.

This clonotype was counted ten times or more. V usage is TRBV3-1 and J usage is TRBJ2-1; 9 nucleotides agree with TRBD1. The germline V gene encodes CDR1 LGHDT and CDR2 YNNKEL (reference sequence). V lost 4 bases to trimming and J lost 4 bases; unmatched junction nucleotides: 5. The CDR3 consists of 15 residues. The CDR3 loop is CASSPPGTGYNEQFF. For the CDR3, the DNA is TGTGCCAGCAGCCCTCCCGGGACAGGGTACAATGAGCAGTTCTTC.

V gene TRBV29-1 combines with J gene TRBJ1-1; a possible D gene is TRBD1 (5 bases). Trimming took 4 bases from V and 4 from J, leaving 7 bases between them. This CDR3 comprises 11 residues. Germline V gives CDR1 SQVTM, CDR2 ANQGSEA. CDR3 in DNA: TGCAGCGTTGGGGGGAGCACTGAAGCTTTCTTT. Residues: CSVGGSTEAFF.